This TCR beta chain stems from a study of a mutant IDH1 vaccine in newly diagnosed glioma. Whole-study context: Patients under treatment included around 60% males and about 38% females and had a mean age of around 40 years. Findings of the study overall: Pseudoprogression showed no apparent link to changes in top peripheral T cell clonotypes. Across multiple MHC alleles, over 90% of patients had vaccine-induced responses.

About this clone: Its antigen is not identified.

The table came from immunoSEQ multiplex PCR; TCRdb's copy has only in-frame clones and leaves some out. The repertoire includes 70,000 to 100,000 clones, over 75% of them detected once, and nearly 5.5% sits in the top ten. Germline V gives CDR1 SNHLY, CDR2 FYNNEI. CDR3 length equals 11 residues. Deletions cut 8 bases from V and 4 bases from J, with 9 bases between. Documented time point: baseline, week 1 (first vaccination visit). Specified treatment: pre-vaccination baseline after standard-of-care therapy. Newly diagnosed WHO grade 3 or 4 IDH1-mutant, ATRX-lost astrocytomas were identified in the donors.

V gene TRBV2 combines with J gene TRBJ2-7; TRBD1 is a possible D gene (6 bases). The TCR originated in a man aged 35 to 55 with glioma. Some clones in this sample may be carry-over from other donors' samples. Sequenced material: PBMCs, taken from a glioma patient treated with radiotherapy, temozolomide or both. CDR3 sequence: CASRDRYEQYF. The CDR3 region has the DNA TGTGCCAGCCGAGACAGGTACGAGCAGTACTTC.